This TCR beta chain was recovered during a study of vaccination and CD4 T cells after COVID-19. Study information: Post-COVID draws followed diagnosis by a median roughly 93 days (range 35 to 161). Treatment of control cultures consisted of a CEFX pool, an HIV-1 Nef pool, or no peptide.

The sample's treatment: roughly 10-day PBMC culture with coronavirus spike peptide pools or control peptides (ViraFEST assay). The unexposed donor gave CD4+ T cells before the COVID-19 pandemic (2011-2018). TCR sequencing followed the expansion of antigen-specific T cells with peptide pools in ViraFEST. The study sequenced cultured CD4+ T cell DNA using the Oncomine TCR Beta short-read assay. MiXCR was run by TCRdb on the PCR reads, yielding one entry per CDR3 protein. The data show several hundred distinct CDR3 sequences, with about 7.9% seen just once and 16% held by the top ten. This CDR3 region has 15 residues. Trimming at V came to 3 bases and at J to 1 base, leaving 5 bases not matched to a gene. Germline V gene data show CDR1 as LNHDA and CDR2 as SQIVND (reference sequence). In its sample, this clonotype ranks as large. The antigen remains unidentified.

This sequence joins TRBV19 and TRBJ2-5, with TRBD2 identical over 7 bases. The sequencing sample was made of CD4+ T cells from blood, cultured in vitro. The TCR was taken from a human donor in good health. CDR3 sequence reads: CASSIFSGVQETQYF. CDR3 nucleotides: TGTGCCAGTAGTATCTTCAGCGGGGTCCAAGAGACCCAGTACTTC. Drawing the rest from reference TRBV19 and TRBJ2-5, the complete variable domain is DGGITQSPKYLFRKEGQNVTLSCEQNLNHDAMYWYRQDPGQGLRLIYYSQIVNDFQKGDIAEGYSVSREKKESFPLTVTSAQKNPTAFYLCASSIFSGVQETQYFGPGTRLLVL.